This T cell receptor beta chain comes out of a study of CD8 T cells in Susac syndrome. This clonotype has just a few counts. Germline values: CDR1 MNHEY, CDR2 SMNVEV (reference sequence). The V gene lost 5 bases and the J gene lost 5 bases, with 10 bases spanning the gap. The CDR3 has 13 residues. RNA amounts of roughly 0.5 to 1 ug underwent reverse transcription with random hexamers. MiXCR, run by TCRdb on the immunoSEQ multiplex PCR reads, gives a single entry per CDR3 protein. The table includes 180,000 or so distinct CDR3 sequences, around 94% detected once. The source is a human donor in good health. The chain uses TRBV27 and TRBJ1-5; possibly TRBD1 for D (5 bases). Sequencing input: CD4+ T cells from PBMCs. The CDR3, as DNA: TGTGCCAGCAGTCAAGACAGTTATCAGCCCCAGCATTTT. Residues: CASSQDSYQPQHF.